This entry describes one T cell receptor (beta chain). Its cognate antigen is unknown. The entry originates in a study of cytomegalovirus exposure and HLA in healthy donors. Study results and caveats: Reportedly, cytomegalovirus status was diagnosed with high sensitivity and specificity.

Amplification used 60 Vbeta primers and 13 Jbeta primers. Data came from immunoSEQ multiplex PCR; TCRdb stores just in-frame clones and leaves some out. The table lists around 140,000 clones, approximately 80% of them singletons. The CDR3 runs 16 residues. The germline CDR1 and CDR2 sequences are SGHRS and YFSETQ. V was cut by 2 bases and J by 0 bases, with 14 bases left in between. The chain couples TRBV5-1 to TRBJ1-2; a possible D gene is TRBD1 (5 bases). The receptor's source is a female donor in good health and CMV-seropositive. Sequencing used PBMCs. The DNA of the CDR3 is TGCGCCAGCAGCTTTGTGACGCAGGACACTAACTATGGCTACACCTTC. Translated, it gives CASSFVTQDTNYGYTF.